The clone carrying this TCR beta chain has just a few counts. The antigen is unknown. Germline lookup yields CDR1 MNHNS and CDR2 SASEGT. The CDR3 contains 13 residues. V was clipped by 3 bases and J by 3 bases, with 9 bases between them. These data come from a study of T-cell memory formation after mild COVID-19. Study-level findings and limits: Largely, contracting CD4+ clones fell within CM and EM, and contracting CD8+ clones within EMRA.

Each CDR3 protein is one row after TCRdb ran MiXCR on the 5' RACE reads. The sample holds 310,000 or so distinct CDR3 sequences; around a sixth are singletons and the top ten take roughly 22%. This clonotype originated in a man in his late teens or twenties who had mild COVID-19 (a few samples of this study predate the infection). Cell type and time point are not known. The sample was PBMCs or a T cell subset sorted from them (not recorded which). The chain joins TRBV6-1 to TRBJ2-7; D possibly corresponds to TRBD2 (7 bases). The CDR3 region is CASSERGHYEQYF. Written as DNA, the CDR3 is TGTGCCAGCAGTGAGCGGGGGCACTACGAGCAGTACTTC.